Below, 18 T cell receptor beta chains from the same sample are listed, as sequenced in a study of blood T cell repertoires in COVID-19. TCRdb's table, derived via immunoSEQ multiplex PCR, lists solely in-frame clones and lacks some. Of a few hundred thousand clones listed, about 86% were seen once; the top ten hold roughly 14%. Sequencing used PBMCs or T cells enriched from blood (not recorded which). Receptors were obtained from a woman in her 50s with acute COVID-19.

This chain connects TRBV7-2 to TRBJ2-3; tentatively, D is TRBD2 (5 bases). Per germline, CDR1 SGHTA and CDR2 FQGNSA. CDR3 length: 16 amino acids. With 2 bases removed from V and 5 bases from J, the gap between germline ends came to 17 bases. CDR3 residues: CASSLSGLGVRDTQYF. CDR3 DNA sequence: TGTGCCAGCAGCTTATCGGGGTTGGGTGTACGAGATACGCAGTATTTT.

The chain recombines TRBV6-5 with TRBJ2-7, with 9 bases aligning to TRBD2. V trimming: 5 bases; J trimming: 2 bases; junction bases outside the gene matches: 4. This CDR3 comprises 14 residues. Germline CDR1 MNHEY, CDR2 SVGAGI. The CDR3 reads CASSRSGSPYEQYF. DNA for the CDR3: TGTGCCAGCAGTCGTAGCGGGAGTCCCTACGAGCAGTACTTC.

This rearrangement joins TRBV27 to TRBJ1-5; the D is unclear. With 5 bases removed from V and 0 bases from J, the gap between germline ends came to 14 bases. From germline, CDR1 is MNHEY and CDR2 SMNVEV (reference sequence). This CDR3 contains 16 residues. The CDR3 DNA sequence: TGTGCCAGCAGTAGAGCTTTGGGGAGTAGCAATCAGCCCCAGCATTTT. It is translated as CASSRALGSSNQPQHF.

For the CDR3, the DNA is TGTGCCAGCAGCCAAACCCGACAGACTAGCAATCAGCCCCAGCATTTT. Protein product: CASSQTRQTSNQPQHF. The V gene is TRBV4-2, the J gene TRBJ1-5; D possibly corresponds to TRBD1 (5 bases). The CDR3 spans 16 residues. The germline CDR1 and CDR2 sequences are LGHNA and YNFKEQ. The V end lost 2 bases, the J end lost 0 bases, and 11 bases lay between the germline ends.

The CDR3 DNA follows: TGTGCCTGGGGTCCTTCCTACAATGAGCAGTTCTTC. Residues: CAWGPSYNEQFF. The gene calls are TRBV30 and TRBJ2-1; no clear D. The CDR3 is 12 amino acids. Trimming cost V 5 bases and J 1 base, with 6 bases left between them. CDR1 is GTSNPN and CDR2 is SVGIG in the germline V gene (reference sequence).

For the CDR3, the DNA is TGCGCCAGCAGCCAAGATGACACCTATGGCTACACCTTC. Its protein product is CASSQDDTYGYTF. The chain uses TRBV4-3 and TRBJ1-2; D uncertain. Per the germline V gene, CDR1 is LGHNA and CDR2 is YSLEER. The V end was cut by 0 bases, the J end by 4 bases, with 6 bases between. This CDR3 has 13 residues.

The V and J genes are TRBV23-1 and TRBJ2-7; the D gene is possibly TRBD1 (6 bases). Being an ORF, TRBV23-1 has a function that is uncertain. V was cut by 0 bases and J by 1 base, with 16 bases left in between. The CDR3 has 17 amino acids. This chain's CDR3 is CASSQSPPTGYSYEQYF. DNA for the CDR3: TGCGCCAGCAGTCAATCCCCCCCGACAGGATATTCCTACGAGCAGTACTTC.

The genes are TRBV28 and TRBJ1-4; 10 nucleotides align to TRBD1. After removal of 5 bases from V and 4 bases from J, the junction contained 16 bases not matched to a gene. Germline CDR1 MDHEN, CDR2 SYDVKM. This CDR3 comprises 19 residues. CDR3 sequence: CASSHSPGTGVSGNEKLFF. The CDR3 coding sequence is TGTGCCAGCAGTCACTCCCCCGGGACAGGGGTCTCGGGTAATGAAAAACTGTTTTTT.

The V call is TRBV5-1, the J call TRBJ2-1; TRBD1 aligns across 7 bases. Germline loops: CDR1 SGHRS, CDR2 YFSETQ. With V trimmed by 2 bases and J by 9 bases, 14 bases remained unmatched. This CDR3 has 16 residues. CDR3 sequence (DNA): TGCGCCAGCAGCTTTAGGGGGCTAAGGTTCCCCTCTGAGCAGTTCTTC. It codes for CASSFRGLRFPSEQFF.

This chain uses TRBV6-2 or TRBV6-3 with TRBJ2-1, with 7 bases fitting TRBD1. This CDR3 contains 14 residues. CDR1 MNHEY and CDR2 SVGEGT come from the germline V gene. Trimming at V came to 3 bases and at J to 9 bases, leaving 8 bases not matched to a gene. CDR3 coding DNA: TGTGCCAGCAGTTATCTAACAGGGGTGGTTGAGCAGTTCTTC. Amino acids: CASSYLTGVVEQFF.

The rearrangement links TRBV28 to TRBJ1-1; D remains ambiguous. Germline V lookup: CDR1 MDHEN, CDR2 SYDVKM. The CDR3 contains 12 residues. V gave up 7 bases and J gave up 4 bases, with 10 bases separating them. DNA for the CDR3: TGTGCCAGCATTGGGCCCGGCACTGAAGCTTTCTTT. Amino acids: CASIGPGTEAFF.

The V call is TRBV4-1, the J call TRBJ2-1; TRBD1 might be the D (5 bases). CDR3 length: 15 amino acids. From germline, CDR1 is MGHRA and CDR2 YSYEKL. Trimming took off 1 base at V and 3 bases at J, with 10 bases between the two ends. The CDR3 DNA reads TGCGCCAGCAGCCAAGGAACCCAGGGCTACAATGAGCAGTTCTTC. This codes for CASSQGTQGYNEQFF.

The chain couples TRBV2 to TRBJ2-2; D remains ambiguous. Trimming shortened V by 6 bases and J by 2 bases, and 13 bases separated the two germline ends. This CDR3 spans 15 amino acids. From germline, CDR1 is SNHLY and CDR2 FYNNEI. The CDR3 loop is CASRTRGINTGELFF. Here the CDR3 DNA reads TGTGCCAGCAGAACTCGAGGCATAAACACCGGGGAGCTGTTTTTT.

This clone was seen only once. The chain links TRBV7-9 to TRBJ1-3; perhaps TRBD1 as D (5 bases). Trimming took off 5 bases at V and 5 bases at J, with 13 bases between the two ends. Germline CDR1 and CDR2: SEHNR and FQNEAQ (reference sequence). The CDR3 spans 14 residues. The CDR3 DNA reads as TGTGCCAGCAGCCGGAGACAGAGAAGAAACACCATATATTTT. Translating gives CASSRRQRRNTIYF.

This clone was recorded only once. As DNA, the CDR3 is TGTGCCAGCAACGGCGGGGTCACAGATACGCAGTATTTT. This gives the protein CASNGGVTDTQYF. The V call is TRBV2, the J call TRBJ2-3, with D possibly matching TRBD2 (6 bases). CDR3 size: 13 residues. Germline V lookup: CDR1 SNHLY, CDR2 FYNNEI. V was pared by 7 bases and J by 2 bases, with 10 bases between.

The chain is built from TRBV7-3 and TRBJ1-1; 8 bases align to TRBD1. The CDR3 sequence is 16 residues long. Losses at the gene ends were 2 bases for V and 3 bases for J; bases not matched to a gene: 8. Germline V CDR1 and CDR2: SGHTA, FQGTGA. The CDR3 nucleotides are TGTGCCAGCAGCTTACTTCAGGGGGCGCGGCACACTGAAGCTTTCTTT. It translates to CASSLLQGARHTEAFF. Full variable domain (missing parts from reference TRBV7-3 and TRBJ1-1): GAGVSQTPSNKVTEKGKYVELRCDPISGHTALYWYRQSLGQGPEFLIYFQGTGAADDSGLPNDRFFAVRPEGSVSTLKIQRTERGDSAVYLCASSLLQGARHTEAFFGQGTRLTVV.

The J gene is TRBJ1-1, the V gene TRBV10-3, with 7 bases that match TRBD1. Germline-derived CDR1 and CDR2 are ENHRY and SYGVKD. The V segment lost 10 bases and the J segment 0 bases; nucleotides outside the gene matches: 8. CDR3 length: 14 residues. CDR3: CATSLTGMNTEAFF. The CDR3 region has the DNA TGTGCCACCTCGTTGACAGGGATGAACACTGAAGCTTTCTTT.

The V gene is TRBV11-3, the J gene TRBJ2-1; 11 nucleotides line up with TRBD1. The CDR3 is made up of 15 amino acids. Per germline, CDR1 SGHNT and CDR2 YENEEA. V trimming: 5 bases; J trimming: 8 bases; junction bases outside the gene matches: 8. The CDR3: CASSPRTGGIDEQFF. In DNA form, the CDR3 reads TGTGCCAGCAGCCCCCGGACAGGGGGCATCGATGAGCAGTTCTTC.